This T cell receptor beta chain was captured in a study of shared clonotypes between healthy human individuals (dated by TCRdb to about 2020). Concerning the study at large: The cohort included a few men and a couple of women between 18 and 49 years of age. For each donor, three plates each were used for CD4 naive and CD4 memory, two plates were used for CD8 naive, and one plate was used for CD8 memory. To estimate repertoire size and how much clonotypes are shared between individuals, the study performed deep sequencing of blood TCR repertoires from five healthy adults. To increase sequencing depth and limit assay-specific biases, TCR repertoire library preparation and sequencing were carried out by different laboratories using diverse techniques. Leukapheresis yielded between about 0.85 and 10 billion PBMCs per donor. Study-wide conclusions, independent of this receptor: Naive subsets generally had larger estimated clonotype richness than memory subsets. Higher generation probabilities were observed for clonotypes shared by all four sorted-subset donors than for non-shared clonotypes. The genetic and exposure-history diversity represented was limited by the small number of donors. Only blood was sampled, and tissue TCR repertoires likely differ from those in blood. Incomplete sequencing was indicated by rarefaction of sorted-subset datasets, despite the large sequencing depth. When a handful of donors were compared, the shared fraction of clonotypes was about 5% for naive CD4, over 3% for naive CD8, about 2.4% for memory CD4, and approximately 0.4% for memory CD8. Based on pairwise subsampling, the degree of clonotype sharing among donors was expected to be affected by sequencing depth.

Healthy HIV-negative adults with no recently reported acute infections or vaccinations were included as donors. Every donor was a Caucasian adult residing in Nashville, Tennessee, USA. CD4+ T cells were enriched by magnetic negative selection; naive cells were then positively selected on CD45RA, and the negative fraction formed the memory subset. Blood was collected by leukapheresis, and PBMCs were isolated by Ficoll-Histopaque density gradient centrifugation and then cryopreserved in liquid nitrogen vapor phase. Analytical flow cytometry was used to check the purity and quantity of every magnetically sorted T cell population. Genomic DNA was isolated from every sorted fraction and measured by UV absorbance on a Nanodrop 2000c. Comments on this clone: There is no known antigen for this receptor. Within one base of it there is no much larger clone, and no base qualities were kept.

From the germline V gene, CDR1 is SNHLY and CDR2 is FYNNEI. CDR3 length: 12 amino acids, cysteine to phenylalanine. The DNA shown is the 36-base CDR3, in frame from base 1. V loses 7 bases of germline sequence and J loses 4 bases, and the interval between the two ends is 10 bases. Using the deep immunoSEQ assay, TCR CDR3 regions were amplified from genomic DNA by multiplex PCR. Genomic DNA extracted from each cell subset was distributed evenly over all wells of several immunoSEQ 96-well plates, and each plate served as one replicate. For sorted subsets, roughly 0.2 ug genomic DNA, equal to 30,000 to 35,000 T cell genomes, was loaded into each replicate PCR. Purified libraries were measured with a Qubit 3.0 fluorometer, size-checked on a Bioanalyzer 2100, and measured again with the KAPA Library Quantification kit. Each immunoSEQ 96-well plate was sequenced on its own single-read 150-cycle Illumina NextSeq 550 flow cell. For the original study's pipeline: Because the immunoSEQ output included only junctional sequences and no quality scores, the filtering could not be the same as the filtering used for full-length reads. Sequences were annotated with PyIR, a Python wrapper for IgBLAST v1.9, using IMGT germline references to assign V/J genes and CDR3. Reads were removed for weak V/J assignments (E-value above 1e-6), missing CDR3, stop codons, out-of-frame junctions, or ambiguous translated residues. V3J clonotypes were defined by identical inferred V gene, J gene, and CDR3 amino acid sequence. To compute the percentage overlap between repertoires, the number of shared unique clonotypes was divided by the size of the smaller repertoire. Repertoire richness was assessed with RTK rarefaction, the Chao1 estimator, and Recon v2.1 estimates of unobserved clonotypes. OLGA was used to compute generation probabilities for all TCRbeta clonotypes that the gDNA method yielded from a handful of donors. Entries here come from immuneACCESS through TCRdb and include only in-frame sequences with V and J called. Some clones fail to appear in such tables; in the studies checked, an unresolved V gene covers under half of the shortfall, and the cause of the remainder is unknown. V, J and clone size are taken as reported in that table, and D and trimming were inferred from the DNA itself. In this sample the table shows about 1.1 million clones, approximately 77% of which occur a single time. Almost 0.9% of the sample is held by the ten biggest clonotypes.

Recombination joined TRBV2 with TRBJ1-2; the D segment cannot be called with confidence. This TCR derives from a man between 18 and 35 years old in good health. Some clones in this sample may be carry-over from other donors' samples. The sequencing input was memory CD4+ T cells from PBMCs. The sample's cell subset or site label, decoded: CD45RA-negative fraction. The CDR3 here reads CASTSPRYGYTF. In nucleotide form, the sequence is TGTGCCAGCACCTCGCCCCGCTATGGCTACACCTTC.